The sequence of this T cell receptor (beta chain) was determined in a study of OX40 agonist ivuxolimab in advanced cancers. In the study overall: The mean age was approximately 60 years, ranging from 23 to 79, with over 70% of participants male.

For this clone: What it recognizes is unknown.

Measured with immunoSEQ multiplex PCR; TCRdb has only the in-frame clones, and not every one. The sample lists about 60,000 clones; 80% to 90% were seen once. General study points: The investigators did not determine what antigen specificity the expanded peripheral T cells had. It was also the case that some nonresponders had low normalized T-cell clonal expansion. CD8+ T cells were the subset that, on average, had more expanded clones than CD4+.

The CDR3 runs 15 residues. Germline V gene sequence: CDR1 MNHEY, CDR2 SVGAGI. This sequence was found in an adult with an advanced solid tumor such as melanoma, head and neck, liver or kidney cancer. Sequences were derived from CD4+ or CD8+ T cells sorted from blood, sampled in a trial of the OX40 agonist ivuxolimab. V usage is TRBV6-5 and J usage is TRBJ1-2; 10 nucleotides agree with TRBD1. The CDR3 sequence: CATKGGQGPNYGYTF. CDR3 sequence (DNA): TGTGCGACAAAGGGGGGACAGGGGCCGAACTATGGCTACACCTTC.